What follows describes a single TCR beta chain. Sequenced by immunoSEQ multiplex PCR; TCRdb stores in-frame clones only, minus some. The table has about 250,000 clones, around 87% seen once. Participant ages covered roughly 18 to 89 years across 25 or so US areas. Donors in Cohort 3 counted as recovered after two negative PCRs, clearance, or symptom resolution. This entry belongs to a study of blood T cell repertoires in COVID-19. Study information: Spain, Italy and the United States supplied samples that represented acute and convalescent COVID-19. T cells, B-cell-depleted T cells, or PBMCs supplied cDNA or gDNA.

The CDR3 has 15 residues. V was clipped by 2 bases and J by 2 bases; unmatched bases: 4. In germline, CDR1 is SGDLS, CDR2 YYNGEE. Specimen: PBMCs or T cells enriched from blood (not recorded which). The receptor's source is a woman in her forties or fifties who had recovered from COVID-19. The J gene is TRBJ2-1, the V gene TRBV9, with 7 bases matching TRBD2. The CDR3 protein is CASSVGGRTYNEQFF. As DNA, the CDR3 is TGTGCCAGCAGCGTTGGCGGGAGAACCTACAATGAGCAGTTCTTC. The entire variable domain, with the rest obtained from reference TRBV9 and TRBJ2-1, is as follows: DSGVTQTPKHLITATGQRVTLRCSPRSGDLSVYWYQQSLDQGLQFLIQYYNGEERAKGNILERFSAQQFPDLHSELNLSSLELGDSALYFCASSVGGRTYNEQFFGPGTRLTVL.